The 24 T cell receptor beta chains below all came from one sample that was sequenced in a study of blood T cell repertoires in COVID-19. Only in-frame clones appear in the TCRdb table, and some are missing; sequencing was by immunoSEQ multiplex PCR. The sample shows around 250,000 clones, around 93% of them seen only once. The sequencing input was PBMCs or T cells enriched from blood (not recorded which). The receptors were sampled from a human donor in a cohort exposed to, infected with or recovered from COVID-19 (not recorded which). The donor label of this sample is uncertain.

This clone was seen a single time. The rearrangement links TRBV7-9 to TRBJ2-1, with D possibly matching TRBD1 (6 bases). CDR3 length: 16 amino acids. The germline CDR1 and CDR2 sequences are SEHNR and FQNEAQ (reference sequence). The V end was cut by 8 bases, the J end by 0 bases, with 17 bases between. The CDR3 spells CASLFWKGDSYNEQFF. CDR3 nucleotide sequence: TGTGCCAGCCTCTTTTGGAAGGGGGACTCCTACAATGAGCAGTTCTTC.

The CDR3 nucleotides are TGTGCCAGCAGCCCGCGACAGAAGTCGGGCGGAAACACCATATATTTT. Encoded protein: CASSPRQKSGGNTIYF. The rearrangement links TRBV7-9 to TRBJ1-3, with a tentative D call TRBD1 (5 bases). V lost 5 bases, J lost 4 bases, and 18 bases lay in between. CDR3 size: 16 residues. The germline V gene has CDR1 SEHNR and CDR2 FQNEAQ (reference sequence).

This rearrangement joins TRBV7-8 to TRBJ2-3, with D possibly matching TRBD2 (7 bases). Germline V lookup: CDR1 SGHVS, CDR2 FQNEAQ. V dropped 1 base and J dropped 5 bases, with 16 bases sitting between them. The CDR3 spans 16 residues. This chain's CDR3 is CASSLVRGGQGDTQYF. CDR3 bases: TGTGCCAGCAGCTTAGTCCGCGGGGGCCAGGGAGATACGCAGTATTTT.

On this clone: Other DNA sequences of this sample code for an identical CDR3. This rearrangement joins TRBV18 to TRBJ1-4; 7 bases align to TRBD1. This CDR3 contains 16 residues. Germline V lookup: CDR1 KGHSH, CDR2 LQKENI. J was trimmed by 0 bases and V by 1 base; bases with no gene match: 2. The CDR3 sequence is CASSPQGAATNEKLFF. CDR3 in DNA: TGTGCCAGCTCACCACAGGGGGCCGCAACTAATGAAAAACTGTTTTTT.

The chain couples TRBV7-3 to TRBJ2-7, with 14 positions matching TRBD2. CDR1 is SGHTA, CDR2 FQGTGA, per germline. The CDR3 length is 15 residues. The J segment lost 2 bases and the V segment lost 3 bases, leaving 0 bases of the junction unmatched. CDR3 bases: TGTGCCAGCAGCTTGACTAGCGGGGGGGCCTACGAGCAGTACTTC. Its protein product is CASSLTSGGAYEQYF.

The chain uses TRBV7-2 and TRBJ2-3; TRBD2 is a possible D gene (6 bases). From germline, CDR1 is SGHTA and CDR2 FQGNSA. Trimming took 6 bases from V and 3 from J, leaving 10 bases between them. This CDR3 contains 13 residues. CDR3 nucleotide sequence: TGTGCCAGCAGACCAAGCGGGACAGATACGCAGTATTTT. Protein product: CASRPSGTDTQYF.

This chain joins TRBV5-1 and TRBJ2-2; a possible D gene is TRBD2 (7 bases). This CDR3 region has 16 residues. V was clipped by 0 bases and J by 6 bases, with 15 bases between them. Germline CDR1 reads SGHRS; CDR2 reads YFSETQ. CDR3 bases: TGCGCCAGCAGCTTGGACGCGGGGGCTTTCGCCGGGGAGCTGTTTTTT. Translated: CASSLDAGAFAGELFF.

This clone was seen only a few times. Other DNA sequences in this sample translate to the same CDR3. The genes are TRBV5-1 and TRBJ2-2, with a tentative D call TRBD1 (5 bases). Germline V lookup: CDR1 SGHRS, CDR2 YFSETQ. V was cut by 1 base and J by 3 bases, with 7 bases left in between. The CDR3 consists of 14 residues. CDR3 bases: TGCGCCAGCAGCTTGACAGGAGACACCGGGGAGCTGTTTTTT. Amino acids: CASSLTGDTGELFF. Full variable domain (remainder filled in from reference TRBV5-1 and TRBJ2-2): KAGVTQTPRYLIKTRGQQVTLSCSPISGHRSVSWYQQTPGQGLQFLFEYFSETQRNKGNFPGRFSGRQFSNSRSEMNVSTLELGDSALYLCASSLTGDTGELFFGEGSRLTVL.

This chain uses TRBV4-1 with TRBJ2-3; no reliable D call. The CDR3 extends over 16 amino acids. V lost 1 base to trimming and J lost 1 base, with 12 bases between them. Germline CDR1 is MGHRA and CDR2 is YSYEKL. The CDR3 protein is CASSQVQVPGTDTQYF. DNA for the CDR3: TGCGCCAGCAGCCAAGTGCAAGTTCCGGGCACAGATACGCAGTATTTT.

This clone was seen more than once but under ten times. The chain links TRBV6-5 to TRBJ1-6; D call uncertain. This CDR3 is 15 amino acids long. The germline CDR1 and CDR2 sequences are MNHEY and SVGAGI. Between the trimmed V and J ends, which lost 0 bases and 7 bases, there was a span of 10 bases. CDR3 sequence reads: CASSYSGNGNSPLHF. CDR3 nucleotide sequence: TGTGCCAGCAGTTACTCCGGGAATGGCAATTCACCCCTCCACTTT.

The genes are TRBV5-5 and TRBJ1-1; possible D gene TRBD1, 6 bases. The CDR3 extends over 15 amino acids. Trimming removed 3 bases at V and 1 base at J, with 13 bases between. From germline, CDR1 is SGHKS and CDR2 YYEKEE (reference sequence). CDR3 in amino acids: CASSYTTGPNTEAFF. As DNA, the CDR3 is TGTGCCAGCAGCTATACTACAGGGCCGAACACTGAAGCTTTCTTT.

In its sample, this clone was seen once. The genes are TRBV5-8 and TRBJ2-7; possibly TRBD1 for D (6 bases). Per germline, CDR1 SGHTS and CDR2 YDEGEE. Trimming pared 3 bases from V and 5 bases from J, leaving 12 bases between. CDR3 length: 13 residues. The chain's CDR3 is CASSWGQNDEQYF. The CDR3 DNA reads TGTGCCAGCAGCTGGGGGCAGAACGACGAGCAGTACTTC.

The chain uses TRBV7-8 and TRBJ2-5; a weak D match, TRBD2 (6 bases). Germline V gene lookup returns CDR1 SGHVS and CDR2 FQNEAQ. Trimming removed 4 bases from V and 1 base from J, with 10 bases in between. This CDR3 comprises 14 residues. This CDR3 is CASSSPGLQETQYF. The DNA of the CDR3 is TGTGCCAGCAGCTCACCGGGACTCCAAGAGACCCAGTACTTC.

This chain uses TRBV9 with TRBJ2-3, with TRBD2 as a possible D gene (6 bases). Per the germline V gene, CDR1 is SGDLS and CDR2 is YYNGEE. The length of the CDR3 is 22 residues. V was pared by 0 bases and J by 5 bases, with 34 bases between. The CDR3 DNA reads as TGTGCCAGCAGCGTAGTTGACAGTCAATCTCCAGTGACTAGAGGAGCTCTAGATACGCAGTATTTT. This gives the protein CASSVVDSQSPVTRGALDTQYF.

The chain is built from TRBV2 and TRBJ2-1; D perhaps matches TRBD2 (7 bases). The V gene's germline CDR1 is SNHLY and CDR2 FYNNEI. Trimming removed 4 bases from V and 9 bases from J, with 13 bases in between. This CDR3 contains 13 residues. CDR3 residues: CASSVWRGREQFF. The CDR3 region has the DNA TGTGCCAGCAGTGTCTGGCGGGGGCGTGAGCAGTTCTTC.

This chain connects TRBV27 to TRBJ1-4; 9 positions agree with TRBD1. V dropped 3 bases and J dropped 8; count of bases not matched to a gene: 4. Germline lookup yields CDR1 MNHEY and CDR2 SMNVEV (reference sequence). CDR3 size: 14 residues. In DNA, the CDR3 is TGTGCCAGCAGTTTGTACAGGGGGCGAGAAAAACTGTTTTTT. As protein: CASSLYRGREKLFF.

V usage is TRBV10-3 and J usage is TRBJ1-1, with 7 nucleotides matching TRBD1. The CDR3 is made up of 13 amino acids. Per germline, CDR1 ENHRY and CDR2 SYGVKD. The V gene end was trimmed by 6 bases and the J gene end by 7 bases; junction bases not matched to a gene: 8. CDR3 nucleotide sequence: TGTGCCATCAGCCGGGACAGCCTTGTTGAAGCTTTCTTT. Encoded protein: CAISRDSLVEAFF.

The rearrangement joins TRBV9 to TRBJ2-1; D ambiguous. The CDR3 length is 13 residues. The germline gives CDR1 SGDLS, CDR2 YYNGEE. V lost 5 bases to trimming and J lost 5 bases, with 11 bases between them. The CDR3 here is CASRPLSNNEQFF. The CDR3 region has the DNA TGTGCCAGCAGACCCCTAAGCAACAATGAGCAGTTCTTC.

The rearrangement joins TRBV4-2 to TRBJ2-7; D gene uncertain. Trimming took 4 bases from V and 0 from J, leaving 13 bases between them. The CDR3 length is 15 residues. Germline assignment: CDR1 LGHNA and CDR2 YNFKEQ. CDR3 sequence (DNA): TGTGCCAGCAGCCCGAGACATGACGGCTCCTACGAGCAGTACTTC. Translation gives CASSPRHDGSYEQYF.

The V and J genes are TRBV3-1 (or the pseudogene TRBV3-2) and TRBJ2-2, with 7 bases fitting TRBD2. With V trimmed by 4 bases and J by 4 bases, 3 bases remained unmatched. CDR3 size: 14 residues. From germline, CDR1 is LGHDT and CDR2 YNNKEL (reference sequence). The CDR3 protein is CASSRPGGTGELFF. The CDR3 nucleotides are TGTGCCAGCAGCCGACCGGGGGGCACCGGGGAGCTGTTTTTT.

The chain uses TRBV30 and TRBJ2-3; no reliable D call. Germline loops: CDR1 GTSNPN, CDR2 SVGIG (reference sequence). Trimming removed 2 bases from V and 4 bases from J, with 10 bases in between. The CDR3 is 13 residues long. In DNA, the CDR3 is TGTGCCTGGAGTCTTCTAGGCCCAGATACGCAGTATTTT. It codes for CAWSLLGPDTQYF.

The chain recombines TRBV4-1 with TRBJ1-2; D gene unclear. Trimming pared 4 bases from V and 2 bases from J, leaving 11 bases between. The CDR3 loop spans 14 amino acids. CDR1 and CDR2 from the germline V gene are MGHRA and YSYEKL. The CDR3 sequence is CASSLGQANYGYTF. DNA for the CDR3: TGCGCCAGCAGCCTGGGCCAGGCGAACTATGGCTACACCTTC.

The gene calls are TRBV11-3 and TRBJ2-7; possibly TRBD1 for D (5 bases). The CDR3 totals 14 residues. The germline gives CDR1 SGHNT, CDR2 YENEEA. The V end lost 5 bases, the J end lost 5 bases, and 16 bases lay between the germline ends. CDR3 sequence: CASSPRRGANEQYF. The CDR3, as DNA: TGTGCCAGCAGCCCCCGTAGGGGCGCAAACGAGCAGTACTTC.

J is TRBJ2-7 and V is TRBV27; D is uncertain. This CDR3 contains 13 residues. The ends were cut back, 6 bases at V and 3 bases at J, with 12 bases in the middle. The germline gives CDR1 MNHEY, CDR2 SMNVEV (reference sequence). The CDR3 coding sequence is TGTGCCAGCAGGGCTGTGGGCAGCTACGAGCAGTACTTC. Translating gives CASRAVGSYEQYF.